Presented here are 22 T cell receptor beta chains from one specimen sequenced in a study of blood T cells in healthy people across ages. Primed by a sample-barcoded 5' primer and a J-beta primer mix, a second PCR proceeded for about 6 to 11 cycles. Each CDR3 protein is one row after TCRdb ran MiXCR on the 5' RACE reads. The repertoire holds around 870,000 distinct CDR3 sequences, 25% to 35% seen once, with roughly 17% in the top ten. The sequenced sample was blood. All receptors derive from a woman older than 75 in good health.

Note on this clonotype: This may arise from a read error, as a much more abundant clone is one base away. The rearrangement joins TRBV3-1 to TRBJ1-5; no firm D call. The V gene's germline CDR1 is LGHDT and CDR2 YNNKEL (reference sequence). This CDR3 is built from 13 residues. This CDR3 is CAGSPERDQPQHF. The CDR3 bases are TGTGCCGGCAGCCCGGAGAGGGATCAGCCCCAGCATTTT.

This clonotype was seen a handful of times. It may be a read error: a sequence one base away is much more abundant. The rearrangement joins TRBV7-2 to TRBJ2-5; TRBD1 agrees at 7 bases. The CDR3 sequence is 15 residues long. CDR1 and CDR2 (germline): SGHTA, FQGNSA. CDR3 sequence (DNA): TGTGCCAGCAGCGAAGGGACAGCCACCGGAGAGGCCCAGTACTTC. This encodes CASSEGTATGEAQYF.

This clonotype was counted between two and nine times. The J gene is TRBJ1-1, the V gene TRBV7-6, with 8 bases identical to TRBD1. Unmatched junction bases numbered 6, after V lost 8 bases and J lost 4 bases. Germline V gene sequence: CDR1 SGHVS, CDR2 FNYEAQ. CDR3 length: 13 amino acids. CDR3 in amino acids: CASAPDRATEAFF. The CDR3 region has the DNA TGTGCCAGCGCCCCGGACAGGGCCACTGAAGCTTTCTTT.

At least ten counts were recorded for this clonotype. In nucleotides, the CDR3 is TGTGCCAGCGAGCCGGGGCAAGAGACCCAGTACTTC. Protein product: CASEPGQETQYF. V is TRBV2 and J is TRBJ2-5, with D possibly being TRBD2 (5 bases). V was trimmed by 8 bases and J by 2 bases, leaving 9 bases between them. The germline V gene has CDR1 SNHLY and CDR2 FYNNEI. This CDR3 spans 12 amino acids.

V gene TRBV6-2 or TRBV6-3 combines with J gene TRBJ2-4, with 14 bases lining up with TRBD2. From germline, CDR1 is MNHEY and CDR2 SVGEGT. The CDR3 consists of 20 residues. After removal of 2 bases from V and 3 bases from J, the junction contained 12 bases not matched to a gene. In DNA, the CDR3 is TGTGCCAGCAGTTACACCCGACTAGCGGGAGGGCCAGGGGGCAAAAACATTCAGTACTTC. Protein product: CASSYTRLAGGPGGKNIQYF.

Ten or more counts support this clonotype. This sequence joins TRBV29-1 and TRBJ1-2, with 10 bases identical to TRBD1. Germline lookup yields CDR1 SQVTM and CDR2 ANQGSEA. This CDR3 has 14 residues. V shed 5 bases and J 7 bases; nucleotides not matched to a gene: 10. The CDR3 bases are TGCAGCGTTCCCAACGGACAGGGGGTCTCTGGCTACACCTTC. Its protein product is CSVPNGQGVSGYTF.

This clonotype showed up just a few times. J is TRBJ2-7 and V is TRBV20-1; 8 nucleotides line up with TRBD1. Germline V gene sequence: CDR1 DFQATT, CDR2 SNEGSKA (reference sequence). V trimming: 0 bases; J trimming: 3 bases; junction bases outside the gene matches: 13. This CDR3 contains 17 residues. CDR3: CSAREMSGGKDFYEQYF. The CDR3 bases are TGCAGTGCTAGAGAAATGTCAGGGGGCAAAGATTTCTACGAGCAGTACTTC.

V and J are TRBV18 and TRBJ2-6, with D hard to call. The CDR3 is 19 amino acids. CDR1 KGHSH and CDR2 LQKENI come from the germline V gene. V was trimmed by 2 bases and J by 0 bases, leaving 17 bases between them. The CDR3 DNA is TGTGCCAGCTCACCAGTCCAGGCCCTTTCTGACTCTGGGGCCAACGTCCTGACTTTC. As protein: CASSPVQALSDSGANVLTF. The full variable domain, in which reference TRBV18 and TRBJ2-6 provide the parts outside the CDR3, is NAGVMQNPRHLVRRRGQEARLRCSPMKGHSHVYWYRQLPEEGLKFMVYLQKENIIDESGMPKERFSAEFPKEGPSILRIQQVVRGDSAAYFCASSPVQALSDSGANVLTFGAGSRLTVL.

V is TRBV12-3 or TRBV12-4 and J is TRBJ2-3, with 11 nucleotides matching TRBD2. The CDR3 consists of 16 residues. The junction had 10 bases not matched to a gene; V was cut back by 7 bases and J by 4 bases. The CDR3 here is CASKSSGGGRADTQYF. For the CDR3, the DNA is TGTGCCAGCAAAAGTAGCGGGGGGGGTAGAGCAGATACGCAGTATTTT.

The rearrangement joins TRBV5-5 to TRBJ2-5, with 12 bases identical to TRBD1. V trimming: 4 bases; J trimming: 4 bases; junction bases outside the gene matches: 5. The CDR3 spans 15 residues. Germline V gives CDR1 SGHKS, CDR2 YYEKEE (reference sequence). The CDR3 sequence is CASSRDRGQIETQYF. The CDR3 DNA reads TGTGCCAGCAGCCGGGACAGGGGGCAGATAGAGACCCAGTACTTC.

This clonotype has a single count. This clone may be a read error of a much larger clone one base away. The gene calls are TRBV5-5 and TRBJ2-5, with 8 bases that match TRBD1. The CDR3 consists of 14 residues. Per germline, CDR1 SGHKS and CDR2 YYEKEE (reference sequence). DNA of the CDR3: TGTGTCAGCAGCTCCGGACAGGGAATAGAGACCCAGTACTTC. Translation: CVSSSGQGIETQYF.

This clonotype was detected a few times. This chain links TRBV6-5 with TRBJ2-7; tentatively, D is TRBD2 (6 bases). The CDR3 contains 14 residues. Germline CDR1 and CDR2: MNHEY and SVGAGI. The V gene lost 6 bases and the J gene lost 7 bases, with 19 bases spanning the gap. The CDR3 sequence is CASSPGRRAGEQYF. CDR3 coding DNA: TGTGCCAGCAGCCCGGGACGGAGGGCGGGGGAGCAGTACTTC.

Ten or more counts support this clonotype. The CDR3 bases are TGTGCCAGCAGTAAAACCAGGACAGCTAACTATGGCTACACCTTC. It translates to CASSKTRTANYGYTF. The chain carries TRBV2 and TRBJ1-2; D may be TRBD1 (6 bases). This CDR3 region has 15 residues. Trimming stripped 5 bases from V and 0 bases from J, with 13 bases between. The V gene's germline CDR1 is SNHLY and CDR2 FYNNEI.

This clonotype was detected only a few times. The CDR3 loop is CASSFSTGNNSPLHF. Here the CDR3 DNA reads TGTGCCAGCAGCTTTAGTACAGGGAATAATTCACCCCTCCACTTT. V gene TRBV11-2 combines with J gene TRBJ1-6; D is perhaps TRBD1 (6 bases). The V gene lost 3 bases and the J gene lost 5 bases, with 11 bases spanning the gap. The CDR3 has 15 residues. From germline, CDR1 is SGHAT and CDR2 FQNNGV.

The table lists this clonotype with a few counts. A much larger clone lies one base from this, so it may be a read error. The chain recombines TRBV6-5 with TRBJ2-5; 9 nucleotides align to TRBD1. The V gene end was trimmed by 5 bases and the J gene end by 4 bases; junction bases not matched to a gene: 8. The CDR3 has 15 amino acids. The germline gives CDR1 MNHEY, CDR2 SVGAGI. The CDR3 DNA is TGTGCCAGCAGTGACTGGGACAGGGCCCGAGAGACCCAGTACTTC. Its protein is CASSDWDRARETQYF.

V usage is TRBV12-3 or TRBV12-4 and J usage is TRBJ1-1; D uncertain. V lost 6 bases and J lost 4, with 15 bases in between. CDR3 length: 14 residues. The CDR3 loop is CASSTPSWSTEAFF. The CDR3 nucleotides read TGTGCCAGCAGCACACCGTCATGGTCCACTGAAGCTTTCTTT.

The sample holds a few counts of this clonotype. The chain is built from TRBV6-4 and TRBJ1-1; the D gene is possibly TRBD1 (6 bases). V lost 8 bases and J lost 1, with 11 bases in between. Germline V gene lookup returns CDR1 MRHNA and CDR2 SNTAGT. The CDR3 has 13 residues. The DNA of the CDR3 is TGTGCCAGCTTTAAGGACAGGAACACTGAAGCTTTCTTT. This sequence encodes CASFKDRNTEAFF.

Comment on this clonotype: This may stem from a read error, because a much larger clone lies one nucleotide away. The rearrangement joins TRBV4-2 to TRBJ1-2, with 10 bases identical to TRBD1. The CDR3 sequence is 13 residues long. From germline, CDR1 is LGHNA and CDR2 YNFKEQ. CDR3 amino acids: CVSRETGGSGYTF. The CDR3 DNA reads as TGTGTCAGCAGGGAGACAGGGGGCTCTGGCTACACCTTC.

A few counts support this clonotype. The J gene is TRBJ1-1, the V gene TRBV4-1; D call uncertain. The CDR3 totals 13 residues. CDR1 is MGHRA, CDR2 YSYEKL, per germline. The CDR3: CASYGVENTEAFF. DNA of the CDR3: TGCGCTTCATATGGGGTAGAGAACACTGAAGCTTTCTTT.

This chain joins TRBV30 and TRBJ1-1; no definite D call. CDR1 is GTSNPN, CDR2 SVGIG, per germline (reference sequence). The CDR3 consists of 12 residues. Trimming removed 5 bases at V and 1 base at J, with 8 bases between. The CDR3 reads CAWGGENTEAFF. In DNA form, the CDR3 reads TGTGCCTGGGGCGGGGAGAACACTGAAGCTTTCTTT. Variable domain in full (rest from reference TRBV30 and TRBJ1-1): SQTIHQWPATLVQPVGSPLSLECTVEGTSNPNLYWYRQAAGRGLQLLFYSVGIGQISSEVPQNLSASRPQDRQFILSSKKLLLSDSGFYLCAWGGENTEAFFGQGTRLTVV.

CDR3 nucleotides: TGTGCCAGCAGCACCGGACTAGCGGGGGGAACCCAGTACTTC. It codes for CASSTGLAGGTQYF. This chain links TRBV7-2 with TRBJ2-5, with 14 bases lining up with TRBD2. With V trimmed by 5 bases and J by 8 bases, 4 bases remained unmatched. The CDR3 loop spans 14 amino acids. Germline CDR1 SGHTA, CDR2 FQGNSA. The whole variable domain, filled in from reference TRBV7-2 and TRBJ2-5, reads GAGVSQSPSNKVTEKGKDVELRCDPISGHTALYWYRQSLGQGLEFLIYFQGNSAPDKSGLPSDRFSAERTGGSVSTLTIQRTQQEDSAVYLCASSTGLAGGTQYFGPGTRLLVL.

This clonotype showed up many times. A read error may produce the germline difference seen at one junction end. The V call is TRBV7-2, the J call TRBJ1-6, with 10 bases matching TRBD1. CDR1 is SGHTA, CDR2 FQGNSA, per germline. There are 15 residues in the CDR3. This CDR3 reads CASTLTTGGNSPLHF. The CDR3 nucleotides read TGTGCCAGCACCTTAACGACAGGGGGCAATTCACCCCTCCACTTT.